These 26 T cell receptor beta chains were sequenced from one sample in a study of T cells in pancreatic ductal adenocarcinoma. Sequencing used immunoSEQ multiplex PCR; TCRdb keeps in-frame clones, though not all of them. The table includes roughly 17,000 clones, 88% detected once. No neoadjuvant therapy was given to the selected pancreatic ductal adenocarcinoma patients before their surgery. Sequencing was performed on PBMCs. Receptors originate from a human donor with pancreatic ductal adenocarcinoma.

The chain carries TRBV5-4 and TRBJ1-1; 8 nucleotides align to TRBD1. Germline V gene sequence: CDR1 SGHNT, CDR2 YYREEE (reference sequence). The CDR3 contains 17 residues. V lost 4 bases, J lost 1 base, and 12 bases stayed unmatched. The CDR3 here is CASSPGTGGIWNTEAFF. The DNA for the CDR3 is TGTGCCAGCAGCCCAGGGACAGGAGGGATTTGGAACACTGAAGCTTTCTTT.

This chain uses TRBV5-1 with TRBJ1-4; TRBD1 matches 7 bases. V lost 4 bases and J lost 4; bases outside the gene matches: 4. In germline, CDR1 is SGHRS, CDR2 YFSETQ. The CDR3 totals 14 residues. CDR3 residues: CASSEGQLNEKLFF. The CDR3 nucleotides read TGCGCCAGCAGCGAGGGACAGCTTAATGAAAAACTGTTTTTT.

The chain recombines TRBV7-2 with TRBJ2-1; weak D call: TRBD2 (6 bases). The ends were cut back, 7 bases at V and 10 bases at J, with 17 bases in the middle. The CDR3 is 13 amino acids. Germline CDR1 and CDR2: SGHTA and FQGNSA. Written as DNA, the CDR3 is TGTGCCAGCACCCACGGGGGAGCTCGCGAGCAGTTCTTC. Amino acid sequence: CASTHGGAREQFF.

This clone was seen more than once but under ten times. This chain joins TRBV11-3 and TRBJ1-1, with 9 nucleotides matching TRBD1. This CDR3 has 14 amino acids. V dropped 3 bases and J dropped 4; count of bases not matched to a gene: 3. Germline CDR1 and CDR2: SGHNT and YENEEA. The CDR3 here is CASSFSGQGTEAFF. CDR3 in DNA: TGTGCCAGCAGCTTCTCGGGACAGGGCACTGAAGCTTTCTTT. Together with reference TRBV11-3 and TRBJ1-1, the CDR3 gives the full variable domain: EAGVVQSPRYKIIEKKQPVAFWCNPISGHNTLYWYLQNLGQGPELLIRYENEEAVDDSQLPKDRFSAERLKGVDSTLKIQPAELGDSAVYLCASSFSGQGTEAFFGQGTRLTVV.

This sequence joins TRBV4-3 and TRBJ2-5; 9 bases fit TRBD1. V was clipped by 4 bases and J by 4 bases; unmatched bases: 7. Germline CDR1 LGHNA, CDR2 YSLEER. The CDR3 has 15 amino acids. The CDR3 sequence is CASSRTRDRVETQYF. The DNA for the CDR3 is TGCGCCAGCAGCCGTACCCGGGACAGGGTAGAGACCCAGTACTTC.

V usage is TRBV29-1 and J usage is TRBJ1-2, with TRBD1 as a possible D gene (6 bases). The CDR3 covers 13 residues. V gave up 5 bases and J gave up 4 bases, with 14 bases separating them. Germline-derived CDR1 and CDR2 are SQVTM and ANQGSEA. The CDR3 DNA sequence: TGCAGCGTTACCCCGACAGGAACCTATGGCTACACCTTC. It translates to CSVTPTGTYGYTF.

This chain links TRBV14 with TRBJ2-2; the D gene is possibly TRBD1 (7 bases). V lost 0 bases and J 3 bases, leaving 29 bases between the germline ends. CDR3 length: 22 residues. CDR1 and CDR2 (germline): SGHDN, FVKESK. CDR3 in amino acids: CASSQDGGPRPGPQGDTGELFF. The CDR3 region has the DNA TGTGCCAGCAGCCAAGATGGAGGGCCCAGACCGGGACCCCAGGGGGACACCGGGGAGCTGTTTTTT.

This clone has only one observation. CDR3 sequence reads: CASRGQGWTEAFF. The DNA of the CDR3 is TGTGCCAGCAGGGGACAGGGTTGGACTGAAGCTTTCTTT. The chain links TRBV28 to TRBJ1-1, with 9 nucleotides matching TRBD1. The CDR3 spans 13 residues. V gave up 6 bases and J gave up 5 bases; unmatched junction bases: 4. The germline V gene has CDR1 MDHEN and CDR2 SYDVKM.

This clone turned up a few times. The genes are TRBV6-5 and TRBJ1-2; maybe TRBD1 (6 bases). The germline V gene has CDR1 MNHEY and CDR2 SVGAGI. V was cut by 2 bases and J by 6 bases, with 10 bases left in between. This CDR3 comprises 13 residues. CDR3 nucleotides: TGTGCCAGCAGTTACGCTGGGGGCAATGGCTACACCTTC. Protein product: CASSYAGGNGYTF.

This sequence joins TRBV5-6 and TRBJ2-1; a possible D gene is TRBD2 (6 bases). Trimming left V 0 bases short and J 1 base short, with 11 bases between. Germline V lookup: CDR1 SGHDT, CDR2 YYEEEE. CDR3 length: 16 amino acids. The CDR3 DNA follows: TGTGCCAGCAGCTTGGCGGGGGAGTGGTCCTACAATGAGCAGTTCTTC. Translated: CASSLAGEWSYNEQFF.

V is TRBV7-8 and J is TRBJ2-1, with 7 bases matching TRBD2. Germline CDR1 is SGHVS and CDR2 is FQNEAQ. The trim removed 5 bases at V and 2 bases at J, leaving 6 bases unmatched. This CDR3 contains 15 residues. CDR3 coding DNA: TGTGCCAGCAGCACGGCTAGCGGTCCCTACAATGAGCAGTTCTTC. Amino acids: CASSTASGPYNEQFF.

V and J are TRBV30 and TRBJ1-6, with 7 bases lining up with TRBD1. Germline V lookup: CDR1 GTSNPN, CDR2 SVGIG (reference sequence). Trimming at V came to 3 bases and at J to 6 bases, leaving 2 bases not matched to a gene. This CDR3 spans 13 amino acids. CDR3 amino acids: CAWSDRANSPLHF. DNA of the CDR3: TGTGCCTGGAGCGACAGGGCTAATTCACCCCTCCACTTT.

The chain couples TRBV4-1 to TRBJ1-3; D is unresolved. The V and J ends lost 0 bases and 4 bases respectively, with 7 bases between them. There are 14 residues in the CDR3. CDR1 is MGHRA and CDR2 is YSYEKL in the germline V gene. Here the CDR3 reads CASSQDSRGNTIYF. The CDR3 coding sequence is TGCGCCAGCAGCCAAGATTCCAGAGGAAACACCATATATTTT.

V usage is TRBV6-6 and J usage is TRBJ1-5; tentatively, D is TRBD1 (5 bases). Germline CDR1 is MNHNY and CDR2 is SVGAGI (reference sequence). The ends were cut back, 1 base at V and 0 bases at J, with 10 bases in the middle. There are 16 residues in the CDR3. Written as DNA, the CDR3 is TGTGCCAGCAGTTACTTTCCGACAGATAGCAATCAGCCCCAGCATTTT. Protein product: CASSYFPTDSNQPQHF.

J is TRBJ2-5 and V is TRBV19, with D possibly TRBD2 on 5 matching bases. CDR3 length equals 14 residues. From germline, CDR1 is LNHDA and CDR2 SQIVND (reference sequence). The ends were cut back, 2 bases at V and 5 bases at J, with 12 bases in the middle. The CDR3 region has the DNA TGTGCCAGTAGTATAAGGGAAGCGGCCGAGACCCAGTACTTC. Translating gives CASSIREAAETQYF. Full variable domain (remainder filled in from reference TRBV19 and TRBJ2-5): DGGITQSPKYLFRKEGQNVTLSCEQNLNHDAMYWYRQDPGQGLRLIYYSQIVNDFQKGDIAEGYSVSREKKESFPLTVTSAQKNPTAFYLCASSIREAAETQYFGPGTRLLVL.

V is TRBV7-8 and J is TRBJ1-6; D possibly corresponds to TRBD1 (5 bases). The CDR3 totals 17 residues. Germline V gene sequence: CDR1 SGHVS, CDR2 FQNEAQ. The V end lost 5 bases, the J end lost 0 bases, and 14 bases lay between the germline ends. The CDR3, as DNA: TGTGCCAGCAGCGGTCTCAGGGTGAGCTCCTATAATTCACCCCTCCACTTT. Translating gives CASSGLRVSSYNSPLHF.

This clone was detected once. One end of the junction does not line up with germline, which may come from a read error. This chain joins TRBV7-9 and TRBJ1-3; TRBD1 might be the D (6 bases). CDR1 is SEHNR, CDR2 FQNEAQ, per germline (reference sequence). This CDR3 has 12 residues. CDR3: CASSLDGQSYLF. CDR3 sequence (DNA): TGTGCCAGCAGCTTAGACGGACAGTCCTACTTATTT.

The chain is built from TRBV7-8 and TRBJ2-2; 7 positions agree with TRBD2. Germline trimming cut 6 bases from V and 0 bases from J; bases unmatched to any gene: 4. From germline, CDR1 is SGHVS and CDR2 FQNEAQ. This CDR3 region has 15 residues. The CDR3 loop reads CASRPAGTNTGELFF. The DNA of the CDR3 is TGTGCCAGCAGACCAGCGGGGACGAACACCGGGGAGCTGTTTTTT.

CDR3 in amino acids: CASSSSGTYEQYF. CDR3 bases: TGTGCCAGCAGTTCCTCAGGGACTTACGAGCAGTACTTC. V gene TRBV28 combines with J gene TRBJ2-7; a weak D match, TRBD2 (6 bases). Germline values: CDR1 MDHEN, CDR2 SYDVKM. The ends were cut back, 4 bases at V and 4 bases at J, with 11 bases in the middle. There are 13 residues in the CDR3.

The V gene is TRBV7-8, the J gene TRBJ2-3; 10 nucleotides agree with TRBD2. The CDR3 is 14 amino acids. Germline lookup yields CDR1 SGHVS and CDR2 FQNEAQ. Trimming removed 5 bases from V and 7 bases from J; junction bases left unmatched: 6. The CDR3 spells CASSPAGGPYTQYF. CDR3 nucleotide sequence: TGTGCCAGCAGCCCAGCGGGGGGGCCTTATACGCAGTATTTT.

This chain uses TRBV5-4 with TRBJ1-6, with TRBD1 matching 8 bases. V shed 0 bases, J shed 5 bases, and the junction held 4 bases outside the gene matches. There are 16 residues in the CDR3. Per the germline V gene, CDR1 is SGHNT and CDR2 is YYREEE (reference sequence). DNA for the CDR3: TGTGCCAGCAGCTTGGGGGCAGGGGGCCATAATTCACCCCTCCACTTT. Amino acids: CASSLGAGGHNSPLHF. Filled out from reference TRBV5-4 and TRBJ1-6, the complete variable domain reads ETGVTQSPTHLIKTRGQQVTLRCSSQSGHNTVSWYQQALGQGPQFIFQYYREEENGRGNFPPRFSGLQFPNYSSELNVNALELDDSALYLCASSLGAGGHNSPLHFGNGTRLTVT.

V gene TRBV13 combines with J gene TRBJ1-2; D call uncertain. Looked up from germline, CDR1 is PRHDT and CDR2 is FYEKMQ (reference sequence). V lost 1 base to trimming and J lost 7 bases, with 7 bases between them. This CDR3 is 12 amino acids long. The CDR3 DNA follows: TGTGCCAGCAGCTTAGTGGGCTCTGGCTACACCTTC. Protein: CASSLVGSGYTF.

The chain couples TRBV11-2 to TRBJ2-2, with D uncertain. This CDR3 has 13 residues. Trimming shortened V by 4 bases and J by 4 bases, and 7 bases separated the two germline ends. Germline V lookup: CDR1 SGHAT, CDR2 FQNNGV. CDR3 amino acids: CASSSLSTGELFF. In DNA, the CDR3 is TGTGCCAGCAGCTCCTTATCCACCGGGGAGCTGTTTTTT.

CDR3 loop: CASSAPGSYVGNTIYF. DNA of the CDR3: TGTGCCAGCAGTGCCCCGGGGAGTTACGTAGGAAACACCATATATTTT. The genes are TRBV6-4 and TRBJ1-3; no definite D call. V dropped 4 bases and J dropped 4 bases, with 17 bases sitting between them. The germline gives CDR1 MRHNA, CDR2 SNTAGT. The CDR3 covers 16 residues.

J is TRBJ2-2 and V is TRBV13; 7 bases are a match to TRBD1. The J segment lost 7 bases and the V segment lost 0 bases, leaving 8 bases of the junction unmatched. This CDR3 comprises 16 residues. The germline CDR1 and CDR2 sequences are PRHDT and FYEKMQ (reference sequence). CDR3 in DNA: TGTGCCAGCAGCTTAGGCATGACAGGGAGTGTCGGGGAGCTGTTTTTT. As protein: CASSLGMTGSVGELFF.

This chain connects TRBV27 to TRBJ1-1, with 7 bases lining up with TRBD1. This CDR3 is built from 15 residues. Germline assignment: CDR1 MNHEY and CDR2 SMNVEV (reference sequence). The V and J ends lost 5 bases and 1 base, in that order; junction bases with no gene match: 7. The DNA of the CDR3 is TGTGCCAGCAGTCGGACAGGTCCCCAGAACACTGAAGCTTTCTTT. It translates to CASSRTGPQNTEAFF.